What follows describes a single T cell receptor beta chain. Its matching antigen is unknown. This entry comes from a study of T cells in localized non-small cell lung cancer. Study-wide findings and caveats: Researchers found a median around 59 of the top 100 tumor clones in adjacent lung. Measurement of T cell clonality placed uninvolved adjacent lung highest, above the level in tumor. Greater blood T cell density accompanied longer overall survival.

The data were produced by immunoSEQ multiplex PCR, yet TCRdb's version contains in-frame clones alone and is incomplete. The sample contains fewer than 95,000 clones, approximately 91% of which appear only once. The germline V gene encodes CDR1 MNHNS and CDR2 SASEGT. The CDR3 is made up of 18 amino acids. With 4 bases removed from V and 3 bases from J, the gap between germline ends came to 21 bases. V gene TRBV6-1 combines with J gene TRBJ2-2; D may correspond to TRBD1 or TRBD2 (5 bases each). The sequencing used PBMCs, collected before any cancer treatment. The origin of this receptor is a woman aged 40 to 75 with stage II squamous cell lung carcinoma. The CDR3: CASSGLRGVGYDTGELFF. The CDR3 bases are TGTGCCAGCAGTGGTTTGAGGGGTGTGGGGTACGACACCGGGGAGCTGTTTTTT.